This T cell receptor beta chain was captured by sequencing in a study of control samples from healthy donors and cancer patients. Assay used: immunoSEQ multiplex PCR; TCRdb lists only in-frame clones, some missing. The sample records 150,000 to 180,000 clones, about 94% being singletons. The sequenced sample was blood. The sequence was obtained from a man aged 35 to 55 in good health.

CDR3 DNA sequence: TGTGCCAGCAGCGTAGGGGGGCTCGGCGAGGACGAGCAGTACTTC. Translating gives CASSVGGLGEDEQYF. This sequence joins TRBV9 and TRBJ2-7; D possibly corresponds to TRBD1 (6 bases). Per the germline V gene, CDR1 is SGDLS and CDR2 is YYNGEE. The V end was cut by 0 bases, the J end by 5 bases, with 15 bases between. This CDR3 spans 15 amino acids.